Presented here are 11 T cell receptor beta chains from one specimen sequenced in a study of response to subunit inactivated influenza vaccine. Each CDR3 protein gets one entry after TCRdb re-called the RT-PCR reads with MiXCR. The sample records some 520,000 distinct CDR3 sequences, 16% being singletons. The sample consisted of CD4+ T cells sorted from PBMCs, taken approximately 25 months after vaccination. Receptors were obtained from a man between 50 and 69 years old who received an inactivated influenza vaccine.

As to this clonotype: A much larger clone differs from this one at a single base, so this may be a read error. The V and J genes are TRBV7-9 and TRBJ2-5; D possibly corresponds to TRBD1 (5 bases). The CDR3 length is 14 residues. The V gene's germline CDR1 is SEHNR and CDR2 FQNEAQ (reference sequence). The CDR3 bases are TGTGCCAGCAGCCTGGGGCCGAACCAAGAGACCCAGAACTTC. It yields the protein CASSLGPNQETQNF.

Only a few counts were recorded for this clonotype. V gene TRBV29-1 combines with J gene TRBJ2-2; tentative D call: TRBD2 (5 bases). This CDR3 contains 14 residues. Germline V CDR1 and CDR2: SQVTM, ANQGSEA. The V gene lost 4 bases and the J gene lost 1 base, with 10 bases spanning the gap. The CDR3 sequence is CSVVTRGNTGELFF. The CDR3 region has the DNA TGCAGCGTTGTTACTCGGGGGAACACCGGGGAGCTGTTTTTT.

This clonotype was observed a handful of times. The chain employs TRBV5-1 and TRBJ2-7, with unresolved D. The CDR3 is made up of 17 amino acids. Trimming cost V 0 bases and J 4 bases, with 20 bases left between them. From germline, CDR1 is SGHRS and CDR2 YFSETQ. The CDR3 loop reads CASSLAPSTGLKYEQYF. In DNA, the CDR3 is TGCGCCAGCAGCTTGGCACCGTCGACGGGCTTAAAGTACGAGCAGTACTTC.

The rearrangement joins TRBV3-1 to TRBJ2-7; perhaps TRBD1 as D (6 bases). Germline CDR1 is LGHDT and CDR2 is YNNKEL (reference sequence). V lost 1 base and J lost 2, with 15 bases in between. The CDR3 has 16 residues. The CDR3 DNA sequence: TGTGCCAGCAGCCAAGGGACAGTAGCAGGGGCCTACGAGCAGTACTTC. Translation gives CASSQGTVAGAYEQYF.

The rearrangement links TRBV14 to TRBJ2-7; D uncertain. V was cut by 1 base and J by 6 bases, with 10 bases left in between. The CDR3 totals 13 residues. In germline, CDR1 is SGHDN, CDR2 FVKESK. For the CDR3, the DNA is TGTGCCAGCAGCCAAGTTTTAGCTAGCGAGCAGTACTTC. Translated, it gives CASSQVLASEQYF.

The sample holds many counts of this clonotype. This rearrangement joins TRBV4-3 to TRBJ2-1, with 11 bases that match TRBD2. CDR1 and CDR2 (germline): LGHNA, YSLEER. The CDR3 has 18 amino acids. V lost 2 bases to trimming and J lost 0 bases; unmatched junction nucleotides: 6. The CDR3 nucleotides are TGCGCCAGCAGCCAACATTTAGCGGGAGGGGCCTCCTACAATGAGCAGTTCTTC. Its protein is CASSQHLAGGASYNEQFF.

The chain is built from TRBV7-9 and TRBJ2-1; D remains ambiguous. Germline assignment: CDR1 SEHNR and CDR2 FQNEAQ (reference sequence). CDR3 length: 14 amino acids. Trimming removed 2 bases from V and 5 bases from J, with 10 bases in between. The CDR3 reads CASSLSRIDNEQFF. The CDR3 nucleotides read TGTGCCAGCAGCTTATCTCGTATTGACAATGAGCAGTTCTTC.

The rearrangement links TRBV9 to TRBJ2-4; D gene unclear. The CDR3 runs to 15 residues. CDR1 and CDR2 (germline): SGDLS, YYNGEE. Trimming shortened V by 0 bases and J by 2 bases, and 9 bases separated the two germline ends. CDR3 protein: CASSVGWLTKNIQYF. In DNA form, the CDR3 reads TGTGCCAGCAGCGTAGGGTGGCTCACCAAAAACATTCAGTACTTC.

This chain connects TRBV5-1 to TRBJ2-2, with D maybe TRBD2 (6 bases). The germline CDR1 and CDR2 sequences are SGHRS and YFSETQ. There are 16 residues in the CDR3. Trimming took off 0 bases at V and 6 bases at J, with 15 bases between the two ends. In DNA form, the CDR3 reads TGCGCCAGCAGCTTGGCAAGCGGGTCGGTTCCCGGGGAGCTGTTTTTT. Translating it yields CASSLASGSVPGELFF.

The chain employs TRBV7-2 and TRBJ2-1; D possibly corresponds to TRBD2 (5 bases). Trimming took 5 bases from V and 9 from J, leaving 17 bases between them. The V gene's germline CDR1 is SGHTA and CDR2 FQGNSA. The CDR3 consists of 14 residues. CDR3 in DNA: TGTGCCAGCAGCCCTCGGACTGGGGTGGGTGAGCAGTTCTTC. This translates into CASSPRTGVGEQFF.

This clonotype was detected many times. This chain links TRBV12-3 or TRBV12-4 with TRBJ2-7; TRBD1 matches 7 bases. Trimming cost V 5 bases and J 5 bases; bases outside gene matches: 12. The CDR3 is 15 amino acids. As DNA, the CDR3 is TGTGCCAGCAGTACACGGACAGGACCTTTGGACGAGCAGTACTTC. It codes for CASSTRTGPLDEQYF.